One and the same sample provided the 22 T cell receptor beta chains below, sequenced in a study of T cell responses to AZD1222 COVID-19 vaccine. Some clones are missing from TCRdb's copy, which holds only in-frame ones; the method was immunoSEQ multiplex PCR. The table records just over 95,000 clones, roughly nine tenths of them present only once. The source material was peripheral blood, sampled on day 0 of AZD1222 vaccination. The receptors stem from an adult in good health.

The chain recombines TRBV12-3 or TRBV12-4 with TRBJ1-2; D remains unclear. This CDR3 comprises 12 residues. V shed 5 bases and J shed 4 bases, with 8 bases lying between them. The CDR3 reads CASSTHLYGYTF. The DNA for the CDR3 is TGTGCCAGCAGTACCCACCTCTATGGCTACACCTTC.

The chain links TRBV27 to TRBJ2-7; no clear D gene. Germline V lookup: CDR1 MNHEY, CDR2 SMNVEV (reference sequence). This CDR3 has 16 residues. The V and J ends lost 0 bases and 2 bases respectively, with 14 bases between them. The CDR3 nucleotides are TGTGCCAGCAGTTTATCCCTCACGAGCCTCCCCTACGAGCAGTACTTC. This codes for CASSLSLTSLPYEQYF.

The chain couples TRBV14 to TRBJ1-4; D unclear. CDR3 size: 15 residues. Germline loops: CDR1 SGHDN, CDR2 FVKESK. V lost 1 base to trimming and J lost 7 bases, with 13 bases between them. CDR3 sequence: CASSQGAGFGEKLFF. In nucleotides, the CDR3 is TGTGCCAGCAGCCAAGGGGCGGGCTTCGGTGAAAAACTGTTTTTT. Full variable domain (remainder filled in from reference TRBV14 and TRBJ1-4): EAGVTQFPSHSVIEKGQTVTLRCDPISGHDNLYWYRRVMGKEIKFLLHFVKESKQDESGMPNNRFLAERTGGTYSTLKVQPAELEDSGVYFCASSQGAGFGEKLFFGSGTQLSVL.

The J gene is TRBJ1-1, the V gene TRBV19, with 9 bases aligning to TRBD1. This CDR3 is built from 16 residues. Unmatched junction bases numbered 9, after V lost 6 bases and J lost 1 base. Germline lookup yields CDR1 LNHDA and CDR2 SQIVND (reference sequence). The CDR3 DNA reads TGTGCCAGTAGCCTCCGAGACAGGGGGGGGAACACTGAAGCTTTCTTT. Its translation: CASSLRDRGGNTEAFF.

With regard to this clone: It is likely a read error, because the conserved phenylalanine at the end of the CDR3 is missing. The limits of the CDR3 on the DNA are not certain, so only TCRdb's listed CDR3 is given. The chain couples TRBV14 to TRBJ2-7. The CDR3 is made up of 13 amino acids, end residues included. Per germline, CDR1 SGHDN and CDR2 FVKESK. The CDR3 loop is CASSQDLGRALRL.

The V gene is TRBV5-4, the J gene TRBJ1-4, with 9 bases that match TRBD1. Looked up from germline, CDR1 is SGHNT and CDR2 is YYREEE (reference sequence). Trimming cost V 6 bases and J 3 bases; bases outside gene matches: 15. CDR3 length equals 18 residues. The CDR3 spells CASTSRGQGPAANEKLFF. The CDR3 DNA sequence: TGTGCCAGCACCTCCAGGGGACAGGGCCCTGCGGCTAATGAAAAACTGTTTTTT.

The chain recombines TRBV7-6 with TRBJ2-1; perhaps TRBD2 as D (7 bases). Trimming took 4 bases from V and 2 from J, leaving 12 bases between them. Germline CDR1 is SGHVS and CDR2 is FNYEAQ. This CDR3 has 15 residues. The DNA of the CDR3 is TGTGCCAGCAGCTCGGGGGAGGGGGCCTACAATGAGCAGTTCTTC. Translating gives CASSSGEGAYNEQFF.

V and J are TRBV11-2 and TRBJ2-7, with 9 bases fitting TRBD1. Trimming removed 9 bases from V and 1 base from J; junction bases left unmatched: 10. The CDR3 has 15 residues. Germline lookup yields CDR1 SGHAT and CDR2 FQNNGV. The CDR3 is CASRRGQGFSYEQYF. The CDR3 DNA reads as TGTGCCAGTCGACGGGGACAGGGTTTTTCCTACGAGCAGTACTTC.

Only one count was recorded for this clone. V gene TRBV10-3 combines with J gene TRBJ1-2; TRBD1 agrees at 7 bases. CDR1 and CDR2 from the germline V gene are ENHRY and SYGVKD. J lost 0 bases, V lost 2 bases, and 6 bases had no gene match. The CDR3 loop spans 16 amino acids. The CDR3: CAISEKGGTANYGYTF. CDR3 nucleotides: TGTGCCATCAGTGAGAAGGGCGGGACAGCTAACTATGGCTACACCTTC.

The chain joins TRBV2 to TRBJ1-4; no firm D call. Trimming stripped 4 bases from V and 2 bases from J, with 11 bases between. Germline loops: CDR1 SNHLY, CDR2 FYNNEI. The CDR3 sequence is 15 residues long. CDR3 sequence (DNA): TGTGCCAGCAGTGGAGCCCAAGTGACTAATGAAAAACTGTTTTTT. Translation: CASSGAQVTNEKLFF.

The chain uses TRBV6-5 and TRBJ1-2; TRBD1 is a possible D gene (6 bases). This CDR3 is built from 13 residues. The germline V gene encodes CDR1 MNHEY and CDR2 SVGAGI. V lost 4 bases, J lost 2 bases, and 8 bases lay in between. The CDR3 bases are TGTGCCAGCAGTTTCAGGGGCAACTATGGCTACACCTTC. This gives the protein CASSFRGNYGYTF.

The CDR3, as DNA: TGTGCCAGCAGAAGTCGTGGGGGCGAGGCAACCTACGAGCAGTACTTC. Protein product: CASRSRGGEATYEQYF. The rearrangement joins TRBV7-2 to TRBJ2-7; D is perhaps TRBD1 (6 bases). This CDR3 contains 16 residues. V was cut by 6 bases and J by 2 bases, with 20 bases left in between. Germline CDR1 SGHTA, CDR2 FQGNSA. Variable domain in full (rest from reference TRBV7-2 and TRBJ2-7): GAGVSQSPSNKVTEKGKDVELRCDPISGHTALYWYRQSLGQGLEFLIYFQGNSAPDKSGLPSDRFSAERTGGSVSTLTIQRTQQEDSAVYLCASRSRGGEATYEQYFGPGTRLTVT.

The rearrangement uses TRBV6-5 and TRBJ1-1; a weak D match, TRBD1 (6 bases). The V end was cut by 9 bases, the J end by 4 bases, with 15 bases between. The CDR3 loop spans 13 amino acids. CDR1 and CDR2 from the germline V gene are MNHEY and SVGAGI. CDR3: CASLRGLGTEAFF. CDR3 bases: TGTGCCAGTCTACGGGGGCTGGGCACTGAAGCTTTCTTT.

This clone has a handful of counts. The rearrangement uses TRBV2 and TRBJ2-1, with 7 bases lining up with TRBD2. Germline CDR1 reads SNHLY; CDR2 reads FYNNEI. The CDR3 loop spans 14 amino acids. Trimming took 7 bases from V and 6 from J; bases not matched to a gene: 9. CDR3 sequence: CASISGLGFNEQFF. CDR3 bases: TGTGCCAGCATAAGCGGACTAGGGTTCAATGAGCAGTTCTTC.

The chain couples TRBV7-6 to TRBJ1-3; D perhaps matches TRBD1 (6 bases). The V end was cut by 5 bases, the J end by 0 bases, with 14 bases between. The CDR3 sequence is 16 residues long. Germline CDR1 and CDR2: SGHVS and FNYEAQ. The chain's CDR3 is CASSPLQGHSGNTIYF. In DNA, the CDR3 is TGTGCCAGCAGCCCATTACAGGGACACTCTGGAAACACCATATATTTT.

The V call is TRBV28, the J call TRBJ2-6; either TRBD1 or TRBD2 may fit D (5 bases each). The CDR3 spans 16 residues. The V end lost 5 bases, the J end lost 3 bases, and 14 bases lay between the germline ends. CDR1 is MDHEN, CDR2 SYDVKM, per germline. The CDR3 sequence is CASSRRDGFGANVLTF. CDR3 nucleotides: TGTGCCAGCAGTAGAAGGGACGGTTTTGGGGCCAACGTCCTGACTTTC.

This chain uses TRBV9 with TRBJ1-1; possible D gene TRBD1, 5 bases. The length of the CDR3 is 14 residues. V lost 4 bases, J lost 2 bases, and 12 bases lay in between. Germline V lookup: CDR1 SGDLS, CDR2 YYNGEE. The CDR3 DNA reads TGTGCCAGCAGCCCGGGACCGACTAACACTGAAGCTTTCTTT. Translation gives CASSPGPTNTEAFF.

The rearrangement joins TRBV7-8 to TRBJ2-2; TRBD1 agrees at 9 bases. Germline CDR1 is SGHVS and CDR2 is FQNEAQ. This CDR3 spans 15 amino acids. Trimming removed 4 bases from V and 4 bases from J; junction bases left unmatched: 4. The CDR3, as DNA: TGTGCCAGCAGCTCACAGGGGGCGAGCACCGGGGAGCTGTTTTTT. This translates into CASSSQGASTGELFF.

Here the CDR3 DNA reads TGTGCCAGCAGTTACGGGACAGGGACGACCGAGCAGTACTTC. It yields the protein CASSYGTGTTEQYF. V gene TRBV6-5 combines with J gene TRBJ2-7; 9 bases align to TRBD1. V lost 2 bases, J lost 6 bases, and 5 bases stayed unmatched. CDR3 length: 14 amino acids. The germline V gene has CDR1 MNHEY and CDR2 SVGAGI.

V gene TRBV5-6 combines with J gene TRBJ1-1; D unresolved. CDR1 is SGHDT, CDR2 YYEEEE, per germline. Trimming pared 4 bases from V and 3 bases from J, leaving 7 bases between. This CDR3 comprises 12 residues. The DNA for the CDR3 is TGTGCCAGCAGCGAACCTTACACTGAAGCTTTCTTT. Its translation is CASSEPYTEAFF.

This clone was observed a single time. This chain joins TRBV30 and TRBJ1-3; D gene uncertain. Germline CDR1 reads GTSNPN; CDR2 reads SVGIG (reference sequence). The CDR3 covers 16 residues. The ends were cut back, 3 bases at V and 3 bases at J, with 18 bases in the middle. The DNA of the CDR3 is TGTGCCTGGAGACCTTGGGGAAAACGGGATGGAAACACCATATATTTT. This gives the protein CAWRPWGKRDGNTIYF.

The chain links TRBV28 to TRBJ1-3; D is perhaps TRBD1 (6 bases). The germline gives CDR1 MDHEN, CDR2 SYDVKM. The CDR3 covers 15 residues. V lost 7 bases to trimming and J lost 3 bases, with 16 bases between them. The CDR3 spells CASTLGGIVGNTIYF. CDR3 coding DNA: TGTGCCAGCACGTTAGGGGGAATCGTTGGAAACACCATATATTTT.